These T cell receptor beta chains were read from a single sample in a study of control samples from healthy donors and cancer patients. Method: immunoSEQ multiplex PCR; TCRdb's copy keeps in-frame clones and lacks some. This sample has some 17,000 clones, with 85% to 90% found just once. Sequenced input: PBMCs. The receptors come from a man aged 55-75 years with head and neck cancer. Each CDR3 is given with its conserved first and last residue. Expanded clones are given a class, and other clones once, few, many or no size at all.

- | TRBV13 | CASSLANYGYTF
- | TRBV7-3 | CASSFGGQETQYF
- | TRBV27 | CASRQGNGYTF
- | TRBV7-2 | CASSLGLRGTDTQYF
- | TRBV5-1 | CASSTGTGGGYTF
- | TRBV27 | CASRTGLSSYNEQFF
- | TRBV9 | CASSVARLAGEQFF
- | TRBV18 | CASSPTSGGVYEQYF
- | TRBV24-1 | CATSETSGGARNEQFF
- | TRBV10-2 | CASSVTSGANTGELFF
- | TRBV6-5 | CASSLTVYSGNTIYF
- | TRBV6-1 | CASSEEAGGAAGELFF
- | TRBV14 | CASSQDFVGGYTF
- | TRBV19 | CASTPPGSSYNEQFF
- | TRBV5-1 | CASSLWAVADSPLHF
- | TRBV15 | CATSRDRAYNSPLHF
once | TRBV12-5 | CASVRGDRGLQPQHF
few | TRBV23-1 | CASSQSPPGPELCPGELFF
- | TRBV4-1 | CASSQDRTGGANVLTF
- | TRBV5-6 | CASSLRSGRANEKLFF
- | TRBV5-1 | CASSLSGQTGGELFF
- | TRBV4-1 | CASSQRDRGSYTEAFF
- | TRBV2 | CASSDRETQYF
- | TRBV6-2/TRBV6-3 | CASSYGAETDTQYF
- | TRBV30 | CAWSVLEGTEKRSYEQYF
- | TRBV3-1/TRBV3-2 | CASSQEWWSPLHF
- | TRBV2 | CASRSPDRVYEQFF
- | TRBV9 | CASSPRAVNTEAFF
- | TRBV7-9 | CASSPSGANVLTF
once | TRBV3-1/TRBV3-2 | CASSQPGQGSSYEQYF
- | TRBV5-1 | CASSLTLSGGAGSNEQFF
- | TRBV11-3 | CASSHGTSGGAIQETQYF
- | TRBV2 | CASSGMRGGGDIQYF
- | TRBV11-2 | CASSLARSNQPQHF
- | TRBV14 | CASSPRLAGTDTQYF
- | TRBV27 | CASSFFQGGGYTF
once | TRBV19 | CASSMEQGRNTIYF
- | TRBV13 | CASSFSGEETQYF
few | TRBV9 | CASSETSGGVDEQFF
- | TRBV2 | CASSLSVGNTIYF
few | TRBV6-5 | CASSVQVNQPQHF
- | TRBV19 | CASSYRNTEAFF
once | TRBV7-6 | CASSLGGAFYEQYF
few | TRBV11-1 | CASSLRQGAPVYEQYF
- | TRBV5-1 | CASTPSGGQGTQYF
few | TRBV19 | CASSILPRRESSSSPQHF
- | TRBV7-8 | CASSFGGLTDTQYF
- | TRBV7-2 | CASSFSRGSGGYTF
- | TRBV6-5 | CASSSPRRNTEAFF
- | TRBV7-2 | CASSAGRLNTEAFF
- | TRBV25-1 | CASSPLLGGGSTDTQYF